This is a list of T cell receptor beta chains from one sample in a study of blood T cell repertoires in COVID-19. The data were produced by immunoSEQ multiplex PCR, yet TCRdb's version contains in-frame clones alone and is incomplete. The table records fewer than 300,000 clones, around 89% of them present only once. Sequencing was done on a sample of peripheral blood. The receptors come from a man aged 25-40 years with acute or convalescent COVID-19. CDR3s leave out the opening cysteine and the closing phenylalanine or tryptophan.

J gene	V gene	CDR3 protein
TRBJ2-3	TRBV5-5	ASSLGPGGESPYTQY
TRBJ1-1	TRBV5-4	ASSPVGENTEAF
TRBJ2-3	TRBV5-1	ASSPYQRDPTQY
TRBJ2-7	TRBV28	ASVAGGPHEQY
TRBJ1-4	TRBV6-5	ASSYAGNRANEKLF
TRBJ1-2	TRBV23-1	ADGQRYGYT
TRBJ1-3	TRBV5-4	ASSFPDRGAGNTIY
TRBJ2-7	TRBV28	ASSSSTLYEQY
TRBJ1-5	TRBV2	ASQGANQPQH
TRBJ2-6	TRBV3-1/TRBV3-2	ASSLGTDSSGANVLT
TRBJ2-1	TRBV6-4	ASSLQGGDYNEQF
TRBJ2-5	TRBV2	ASERTAQETQY
TRBJ2-1	TRBV5-1	ASSPGPTSGSYNEQF
TRBJ1-2	TRBV2	ASRKDRNYGYT
TRBJ2-7	TRBV5-1	ASSPDPGQIYEQY
TRBJ2-3	TRBV5-4	ASSLVADTQY
TRBJ2-3	TRBV28	ASSLGTDTDTQY
TRBJ1-2	TRBV30	AWIPTGSIYGYT
TRBJ1-1	TRBV30	AWNPGYPVRSF
TRBJ1-6	TRBV7-3	ASSLAGGNNSPLH
TRBJ1-2	TRBV6-5	ATAMSYSYGYT
TRBJ2-2	TRBV29-1	SVFSGAGELF
TRBJ1-5	TRBV30	AWSDRVHQPQH
TRBJ2-7	TRBV10-2	ASSEGSSYEQY
TRBJ1-5	TRBV30	AWSANRGVWPQH
TRBJ2-3	TRBV7-3	ASSLGGRGSTDTQY
TRBJ2-7	TRBV5-6	ASTPPPGGNSYEQY
TRBJ2-3	TRBV27	ASSVTVAGGVTDTQY
TRBJ2-4	TRBV19	ASSIINGNIQY
TRBJ2-1	TRBV7-3	ASSLQGGPYNEQF
TRBJ1-5	TRBV28	ASIKDRGRHQPQH
TRBJ2-7	TRBV5-4	ASSSQGGGYEQY
TRBJ2-7	TRBV11-2	ASSPLSSRYEQY
TRBJ1-3	TRBV6-5	ASHSTGGSGNTIY
TRBJ2-5	TRBV20-1	SASASGRDFLLYQETQY
TRBJ1-1	TRBV5-1	ASSLRMGQMNTEAF
TRBJ2-7	TRBV28	ASRPGTGGGEEQY
TRBJ1-2	TRBV28	AARGSGFGYT
TRBJ2-4	TRBV7-9	ASSLGRQGYKNIQY
TRBJ2-1	TRBV10-1	ASSDPHGAYNEQF
TRBJ2-1	TRBV28	ASSLVQFYNEQF
TRBJ2-7	TRBV5-1	ASSGGDVANEQY
TRBJ1-4	TRBV28	ASSPPWAEREKLF
TRBJ2-3	TRBV9	ASSVVGSPKQY
TRBJ2-7	TRBV5-5	ASSKNLPPAYEQY
TRBJ1-1	TRBV18	ASSPGQGPEAF
TRBJ1-3	TRBV10-3	AIRGTEGNTIY
TRBJ2-3	TRBV7-2	ASSLQAGGRDTQY
TRBJ1-1	TRBV12-3/TRBV12-4	ASSLRYPEAF
TRBJ2-7	TRBV14	ASSPQRSRHEQY
TRBJ2-5	TRBV6-5	ASSGTIVGQETQY
TRBJ1-5	TRBV27	ASMVRLGLNQPQH